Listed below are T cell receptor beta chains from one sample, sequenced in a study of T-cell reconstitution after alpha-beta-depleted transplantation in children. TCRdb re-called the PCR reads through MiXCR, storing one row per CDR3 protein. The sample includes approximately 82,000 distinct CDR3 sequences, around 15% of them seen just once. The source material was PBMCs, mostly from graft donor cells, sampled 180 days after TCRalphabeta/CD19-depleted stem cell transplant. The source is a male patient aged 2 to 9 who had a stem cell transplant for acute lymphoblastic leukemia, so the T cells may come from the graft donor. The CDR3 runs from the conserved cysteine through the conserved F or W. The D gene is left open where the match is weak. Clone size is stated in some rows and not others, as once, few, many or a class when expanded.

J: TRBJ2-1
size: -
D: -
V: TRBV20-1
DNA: TGCAGTGCTGCACAATTAGGGCTGGATGAGCAGTTCTTC
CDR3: CSAAQLGLDEQFF

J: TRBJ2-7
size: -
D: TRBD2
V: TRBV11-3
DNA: TGTGCCAGCAGCTTATTCAGACTAGCGCCCGAGCAGTACTTC
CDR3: CASSLFRLAPEQYF

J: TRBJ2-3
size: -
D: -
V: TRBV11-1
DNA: TGTGCCAGCAGCCCCCCGCTCCCGGGGGCTGTGAGCACAGATACGCAGTATTTT
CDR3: CASSPPLPGAVSTDTQYF

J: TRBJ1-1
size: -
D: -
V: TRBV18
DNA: TGTGCCAGCTCACCACCCCTATCCCTGGTATCAAACACTGAAGCTTTCTTT
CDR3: CASSPPLSLVSNTEAFF

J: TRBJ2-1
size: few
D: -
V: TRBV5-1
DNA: TGCGCCAGCAGCTTTACCGGGCAGGGGGGGTTCTTC
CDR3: CASSFTGQGGFF

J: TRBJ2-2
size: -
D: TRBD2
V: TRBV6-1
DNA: TGTGCCAGCAGAAGGCATAGCGGGGTGAATCCCGGGGAGCTGTTTTTT
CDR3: CASRRHSGVNPGELFF

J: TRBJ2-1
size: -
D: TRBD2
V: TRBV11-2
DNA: TGTGCCAGCAGCCTACGGTCTTCGCGAGCGGGGGGAGACAATGAGCAGTTCTTC
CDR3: CASSLRSSRAGGDNEQFF

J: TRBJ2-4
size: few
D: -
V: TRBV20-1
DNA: TGCAGTGCCCCCGGGACCCCCAGGGACAAAAACATTCAGTACTTC
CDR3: CSAPGTPRDKNIQYF

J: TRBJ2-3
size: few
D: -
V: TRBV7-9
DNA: TGTGCCAGCAACGTGGGAAGGGGCACAGATACGCAGTATTTT
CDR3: CASNVGRGTDTQYF

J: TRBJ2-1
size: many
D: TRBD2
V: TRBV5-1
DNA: TGCGCCAGCAGCCCCCTAGCGGGGGGGCCGGATGAGCAGTTCTTC
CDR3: CASSPLAGGPDEQFF

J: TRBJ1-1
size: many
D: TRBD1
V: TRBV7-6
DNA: TGTGCCAGCAGCCCCTCCGGGACAGGGTTTACTGAAGCTTTCTTT
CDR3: CASSPSGTGFTEAFF

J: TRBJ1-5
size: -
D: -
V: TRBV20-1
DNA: -
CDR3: CSASWGTGNHNQPHHF

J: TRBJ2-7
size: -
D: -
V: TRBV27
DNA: TGTGCCAGCAGTTACGCCGGGGCTACCTACGAGCAGTACTTC
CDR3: CASSYAGATYEQYF

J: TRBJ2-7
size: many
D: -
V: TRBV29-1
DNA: TGCAGCGTCCAGCGAGCGAGCTACGAGCAGTACTTC
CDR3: CSVQRASYEQYF

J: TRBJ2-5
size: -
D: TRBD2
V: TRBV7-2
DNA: TGTGCCAGCAGCCTCCGAAGCGGGGGGGGTGAGACCCAGTACTTC
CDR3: CASSLRSGGGETQYF

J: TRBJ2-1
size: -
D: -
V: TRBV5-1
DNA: TGCGCCAGCAGCCCCGGGACTGGTATGGATGAGCAGTTCTTC
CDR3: CASSPGTGMDEQFF

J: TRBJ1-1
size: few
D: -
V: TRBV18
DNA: TGTGCCAGCTCCTTCGGGACCGAATGGGTGAACACTGAAGCTTTCTTT
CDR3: CASSFGTEWVNTEAFF

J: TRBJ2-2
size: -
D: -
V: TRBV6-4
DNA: TGTGCCAGCAGGGCGAACACCGGGGAGCTGTTTTTT
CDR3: CASRANTGELFF

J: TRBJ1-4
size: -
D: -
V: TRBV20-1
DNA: TGCAGTGCTCGCGGGAACAGGGATGGTGAAAAACTGTTTTTT
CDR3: CSARGNRDGEKLFF

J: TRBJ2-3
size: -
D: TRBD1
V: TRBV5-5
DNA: TGTGCCAGCAGCTTGTGGAAGGGGGCATCGGATACGCAGTATTTT
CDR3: CASSLWKGASDTQYF

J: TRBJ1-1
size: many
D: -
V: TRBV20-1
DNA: TGCAGTGCATTAAGGGGGGGAGGCACTGAAGCTTTCTTT
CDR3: CSALRGGGTEAFF

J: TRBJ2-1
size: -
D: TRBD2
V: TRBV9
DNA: TGTGCCAGCAGCGTAGCCCCTAGACTAGCGGTTGTCAATGAGCAGTTCTTC
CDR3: CASSVAPRLAVVNEQFF

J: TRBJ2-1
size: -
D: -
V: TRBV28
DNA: TGTGCCAGCCGCCCGGGGGGCTCTTACAATGAGCAGTTCTTC
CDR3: CASRPGGSYNEQFF

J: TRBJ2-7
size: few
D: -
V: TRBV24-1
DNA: TGTGCCACCAGTGACCTACAGGACGAGCAGTACTTC
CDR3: CATSDLQDEQYF

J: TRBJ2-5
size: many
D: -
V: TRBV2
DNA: TGTGCCAGCACTAACGATGGACGGCCAGAGACCCAGTACTTC
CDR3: CASTNDGRPETQYF

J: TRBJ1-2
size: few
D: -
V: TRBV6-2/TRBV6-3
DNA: TGTGCCAGCAGTTACTGGACGGCTTTCGGCTACACCTTC
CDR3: CASSYWTAFGYTF

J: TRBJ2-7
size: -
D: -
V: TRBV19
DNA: TGTGCCAGTAGTATCTCTAACGAGCAGTACTTC
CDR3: CASSISNEQYF

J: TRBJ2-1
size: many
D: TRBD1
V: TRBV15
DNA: TGTGCCACCAGCAGAGCCCGCAGGGGGAACCCTTACAATGAGCAGTTCTTC
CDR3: CATSRARRGNPYNEQFF

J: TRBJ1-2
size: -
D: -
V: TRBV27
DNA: TGTGCCAGCAGTTTAGGGAGGGGCGTACGATATGGCTACACCTTC
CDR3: CASSLGRGVRYGYTF

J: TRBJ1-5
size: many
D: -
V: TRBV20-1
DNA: TGCAGTGCACTTAAGGACCTCTATAGCAATCAGCCCCAGCATTTT
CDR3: CSALKDLYSNQPQHF

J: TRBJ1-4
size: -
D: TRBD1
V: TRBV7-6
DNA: TGTGCCAGCAGCACCCGGACAGGGGGGAGGGAAAAACTGTTTTTT
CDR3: CASSTRTGGREKLFF

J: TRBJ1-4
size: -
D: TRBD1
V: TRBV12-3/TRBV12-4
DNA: TGTGCCAGCAGTTTTGGGGGACAGTTGAACAAACTGTTTTTT
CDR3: CASSFGGQLNKLFF

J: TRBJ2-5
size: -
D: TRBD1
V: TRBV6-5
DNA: TGTGCCAGCAGTTACCCGAGTTTTCACAGGGGGCAGGAAGAGACCCAGTACTTC
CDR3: CASSYPSFHRGQEETQYF

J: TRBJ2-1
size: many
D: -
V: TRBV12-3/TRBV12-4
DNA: TGTGCCAGCAGCCTAATGGGGGGACACAATGAGCAGTTCTTC
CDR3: CASSLMGGHNEQFF

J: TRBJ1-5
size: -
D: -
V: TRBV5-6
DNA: TGTGCCAGCAGCAGCTCTGGACTGACCTATCAGCCCCAGCATTTT
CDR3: CASSSSGLTYQPQHF

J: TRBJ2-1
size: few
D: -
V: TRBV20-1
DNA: TGCAGTGCTAGGGACTGGTACAATGAGCAGTTCTTC
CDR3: CSARDWYNEQFF

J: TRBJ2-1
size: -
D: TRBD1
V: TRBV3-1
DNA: TGTGCCACCACCCAAGCAGTCCTTGATGGACAGGGAAAATACAATGAGCAGTTCTTC
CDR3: CATTQAVLDGQGKYNEQFF

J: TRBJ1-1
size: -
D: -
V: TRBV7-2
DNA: TGTGCCAGCAGCTTAGCGGCTGCGAACACTGAAGCTTTCTTT
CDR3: CASSLAAANTEAFF

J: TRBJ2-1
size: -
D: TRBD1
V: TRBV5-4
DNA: TGTGCCAGCAGCCAGGGGACAGGTTGGTACAATGAGCAGTTCTTC
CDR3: CASSQGTGWYNEQFF

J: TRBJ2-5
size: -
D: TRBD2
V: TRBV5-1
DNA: TGCGCCAGCAGCTTGGACGGGACTAGCGGTGAGACCCAGTACTTC
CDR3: CASSLDGTSGETQYF

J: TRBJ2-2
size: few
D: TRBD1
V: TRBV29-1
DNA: TGCAGCGTTGCCCAGGGGGCCCTGAACACCGGGGAGCTGTTTTTT
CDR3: CSVAQGALNTGELFF

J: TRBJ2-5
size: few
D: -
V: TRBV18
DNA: TGTGCCAGCTCACAAAACAGGGACGAGACCCAGTACTTC
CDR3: CASSQNRDETQYF

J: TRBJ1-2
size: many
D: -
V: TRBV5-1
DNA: TGCGCCAGCAGCGTAATGACAGGACCTAACTATGGCTACACCTTC
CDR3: CASSVMTGPNYGYTF

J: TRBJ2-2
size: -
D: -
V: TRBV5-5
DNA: TGTGCCAGCAGCACCATCCACCTGAACACCGGGGAGCTGTTTTTT
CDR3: CASSTIHLNTGELFF

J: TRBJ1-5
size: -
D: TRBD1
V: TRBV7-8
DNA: TGTGCCAGCAGCATAAGGACAGGCAGACAGCCCCAGCATTTT
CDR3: CASSIRTGRQPQHF

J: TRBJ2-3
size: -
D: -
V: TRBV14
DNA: TGTGCCAGCAGCCAAGGGGGGTGGGTCAGCGAGCCCACAGATACGCAGTATTTT
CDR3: CASSQGGWVSEPTDTQYF

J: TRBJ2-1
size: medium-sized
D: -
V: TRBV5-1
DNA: TGCGCCAGCAGCTTGGGTCCGGGAAACTACAATGAGCAGTTCTTC
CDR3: CASSLGPGNYNEQFF

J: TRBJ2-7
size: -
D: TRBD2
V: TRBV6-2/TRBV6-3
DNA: TGTGCCAGCAGTGCCTTGGGACTAGCTGGAAGAGAGCAGTACTTC
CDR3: CASSALGLAGREQYF

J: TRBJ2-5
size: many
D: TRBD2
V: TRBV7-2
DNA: TGTGCCAGCAGCTCACAGACTAGCGGGGGAATTCAGACCCAGTACTTC
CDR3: CASSSQTSGGIQTQYF

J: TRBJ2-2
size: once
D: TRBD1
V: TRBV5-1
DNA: TGCGCCAGCAGCCAGCTGACAGGGGACACCGGGGAGCTGTTTTTT
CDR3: CASSQLTGDTGELFF

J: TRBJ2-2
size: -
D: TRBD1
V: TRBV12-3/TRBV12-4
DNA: TGTGCCAGCAGTCTCAGGACAGGGGGTGGCGGGGAGCTGTTTTTT
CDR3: CASSLRTGGGGELFF

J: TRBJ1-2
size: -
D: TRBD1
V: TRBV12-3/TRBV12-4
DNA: TGTGCCAGCAGCCAGAACAGGGGGCCATATGGCTACACCTTC
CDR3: CASSQNRGPYGYTF

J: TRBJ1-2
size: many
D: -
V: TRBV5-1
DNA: TGCGCCAGCAGCCGGGACGTCCCGGACTATGGCTACACCTTC
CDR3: CASSRDVPDYGYTF